Below, 7 T cell receptor beta chains from the same sample are listed, as sequenced in a study of sequential checkpoint blockade in melanoma. The sample's treatment: randomized to nivolumab then ipilimumab (arm A) or the reverse (arm B). Method: immunoSEQ multiplex PCR; TCRdb's copy keeps in-frame clones and lacks some. This sample has around 15,000 clones; 85% to 95% occur once, and the top ten carry 24%. The sequencing used CD8+ T cells sorted from blood (inferred from file names), collected from a patient given nivolumab and ipilimumab in sequence. These receptor sequences come from a human donor with melanoma.

The rearrangement joins TRBV5-8 to TRBJ1-1; 7 bases match TRBD1. Germline V CDR1 and CDR2: SGHTS, YDEGEE. This CDR3 is built from 13 residues. Trimming cost V 5 bases and J 1 base; bases outside gene matches: 2. In DNA form, the CDR3 reads TGTGCCAGCAGGGGACAGTCGAACACTGAAGCTTTCTTT. Translated: CASRGQSNTEAFF.

This clone was found a few times. The chain recombines TRBV11-2 with TRBJ1-2; 7 nucleotides match TRBD1. The CDR3 spans 16 residues. Trimming removed 5 bases from V and 8 bases from J; junction bases left unmatched: 17. The germline gives CDR1 SGHAT, CDR2 FQNNGV. The CDR3 spells CASSHVWHRGSRGYTF. The CDR3 region has the DNA TGTGCCAGCAGCCACGTTTGGCACAGGGGCTCGAGGGGCTACACCTTC.

This chain uses TRBV4-1 with TRBJ1-5, with D hard to call. Germline CDR1 and CDR2: MGHRA and YSYEKL. The V gene lost 1 base and the J gene lost 7 bases, with 17 bases spanning the gap. The CDR3 totals 16 residues. CDR3 region: CASSQAFEGRLQPQHF. DNA of the CDR3: TGCGCCAGCAGCCAAGCGTTTGAGGGAAGGTTGCAGCCCCAGCATTTT.

The chain uses TRBV18 and TRBJ2-1; D is ambiguous. Trimming stripped 6 bases from V and 3 bases from J, with 12 bases between. The CDR3 covers 14 residues. Per germline, CDR1 KGHSH and CDR2 LQKENI. CDR3 protein: CASSNSGGYNEQFF. For the CDR3, the DNA is TGTGCCAGCTCCAACAGTGGTGGCTACAATGAGCAGTTCTTC.

The chain employs TRBV9 and TRBJ1-5, with D perhaps TRBD1 (5 bases). The CDR3 runs 17 residues. Per germline, CDR1 SGDLS and CDR2 YYNGEE. V was trimmed by 4 bases and J by 0 bases, leaving 17 bases between them. The CDR3 DNA reads TGTGCCAGCAGCCTAGGGGCGGGGACTTATAGCAATCAGCCCCAGCATTTT. Its protein is CASSLGAGTYSNQPQHF.

The J gene is TRBJ1-2, the V gene TRBV4-1, with D possibly TRBD1 on 5 matching bases. The V gene lost 1 base and the J gene lost 8 bases, with 14 bases spanning the gap. The CDR3 sequence is 14 residues long. Germline lookup yields CDR1 MGHRA and CDR2 YSYEKL. The CDR3 DNA follows: TGCGCCAGCAGCCAAGTCGGGGGAGGAGCAGGCTACACCTTC. Encoded protein: CASSQVGGGAGYTF.

About this clone: One junction end does not reproduce the germline sequence, and a read error may be involved. The V and J genes are TRBV7-9 and TRBJ1-3; D is undetermined. CDR1 is SEHNR, CDR2 FQNEAQ, per germline (reference sequence). This CDR3 comprises 12 residues. The CDR3 DNA follows: TGTGCCAGCAGCTTAGCATCCGGGAGCGTTATTTTT. Its translation: CASSLASGSVIF.